The entry below gives a single TCR beta chain sequence along with its context. This entry belongs to a study of blood T cell repertoires in COVID-19. Generated by immunoSEQ multiplex PCR, the TCRdb table keeps only in-frame clones and is missing some. The sample has more than 150,000 clones, roughly 90% seen once. The trim removed 5 bases at V and 4 bases at J, leaving 4 bases unmatched. The germline gives CDR1 KGHSH, CDR2 LQKENI. The CDR3 spans 15 residues. The sequencing input was peripheral blood. The chain recombines TRBV18 with TRBJ1-5; 11 nucleotides match TRBD1. This receptor was identified in a man between 65 and 85 years old with active or convalescent COVID-19. The CDR3 nucleotides are TGTGCCAGCTCAAAGGACAGGGGGCAAAATCAGCCCCAGCATTTT. Encoded protein: CASSKDRGQNQPQHF.